The clone carrying this TCR beta chain has ten or more counts. The record originates from a study of spatial heterogeneity in lung cancer. Described time point: sample taken at primary tumor resection. The input material, whole RNA from tumor, nontumor lung or frozen PBMC, was sequenced unsorted. Single TCR cDNA molecules each had their own unique molecular identifier. Each CDR3 protein is one row after TCRdb ran MiXCR on the 5' RACE reads. The table shows some 87,000 distinct CDR3 sequences, with around 10% occurring only once. This CDR3 contains 17 residues. The germline V and J ends were trimmed by 3 bases and 0 bases, with 17 bases remaining between them. Germline CDR1 reads SGHRS; CDR2 reads YFSETQ.

Sequenced material: PBMCs, taken at surgery. This clonotype originated in a male donor with early-stage non-small cell lung cancer. The rearrangement joins TRBV5-1 to TRBJ2-3; possible D gene TRBD2, 5 bases. The CDR3 loop is CASSSGGTRASTDTQYF. In nucleotides, the CDR3 is TGCGCCAGCAGCTCTGGAGGTACCCGAGCTAGCACAGATACGCAGTATTTT.